This TCR beta chain is from a study of blood T cell repertoires in COVID-19. Overall study: COVID-19 samples from acute and convalescent phases originated in the United States, Italy and Spain.

Method: immunoSEQ multiplex PCR; TCRdb's copy keeps in-frame clones and lacks some. The sample lists approximately 230,000 clones; 85% to 90% were seen once. Trimming pared 3 bases from V and 6 bases from J, leaving 20 bases between. Germline CDR1 is KGHSH and CDR2 is LQKENI. CDR3 size: 16 residues. In terms of age and location, participants ranged from roughly 18 to 90 years and lived in about two dozen US areas. The rearrangement uses TRBV18 and TRBJ1-1; possible D gene TRBD1, 6 bases. The specimen sequenced was PBMCs or T cells enriched from blood (not recorded which). This TCR was recovered from a woman between 45 and 65 years old with acute COVID-19. The CDR3 here is CASSPRVDRTESEAFF. CDR3 DNA: TGTGCCAGCTCACCTCGAGTGGATCGGACAGAATCTGAAGCTTTCTTT.